This T cell receptor (beta chain) emerged from a study of sequential checkpoint blockade in melanoma. Study summary: TCRbeta immunosequencing was performed on DNA from approximately 93 pretreatment melanoma tumor samples. General study results and limits: About 30 times likelier clinical benefit followed increased tumor T-cell fraction and clonality.

TCRdb keeps only in-frame clones here, not all; method: immunoSEQ multiplex PCR. The sample lists a few thousand clones; 22% were seen once. Treatment: randomized to nivolumab then ipilimumab (arm A) or the reverse (arm B). Germline assignment: CDR1 SGHRS and CDR2 YFSETQ. V lost 5 bases to trimming and J lost 2 bases; unmatched junction nucleotides: 4. The CDR3 length is 14 residues. A remark on this clone: What it recognizes is unknown.

The chain links TRBV5-1 to TRBJ2-7; the match to TRBD2 covers 10 bases. Specimen: tumor tissue (inferred from file names), collected from a patient given nivolumab and ipilimumab in sequence. This receptor was obtained from a human donor with melanoma. The CDR3: CASRGTSEAYEQYF. In DNA form, the CDR3 reads TGCGCCAGCAGGGGGACTAGCGAGGCCTACGAGCAGTACTTC. Based on the CDR3 plus reference TRBV5-1 and TRBJ2-7, the full variable domain is KAGVTQTPRYLIKTRGQQVTLSCSPISGHRSVSWYQQTPGQGLQFLFEYFSETQRNKGNFPGRFSGRQFSNSRSEMNVSTLELGDSALYLCASRGTSEAYEQYFGPGTRLTVT.